One and the same sample provided the 6 T cell receptor beta chains below, sequenced in a study of cytomegalovirus exposure and HLA in healthy donors. Primers: 60 Vbeta forward and 13 Jbeta reverse. Sequencing used immunoSEQ multiplex PCR; TCRdb keeps in-frame clones, though not all of them. The sample lists 85,000 to 110,000 clones; around 76% were seen once. The specimen sequenced was PBMCs. The receptors stem from a woman in her late teens or twenties in good health and CMV-seropositive.

By frequency in the sample, this clone is medium-sized. The chain links TRBV5-1 to TRBJ2-4; the match to TRBD1 covers 7 bases. J was trimmed by 0 bases and V by 4 bases; bases with no gene match: 7. This CDR3 spans 16 amino acids. Germline loops: CDR1 SGHRS, CDR2 YFSETQ. The CDR3 region has the DNA TGCGCCAGCAGCACCCAGGGGGTAGGAGCCAAAAACATTCAGTACTTC. Its protein is CASSTQGVGAKNIQYF.

DNA for the CDR3: TGCGCCAGCAGCCCCGGAGGGACAGGGAACACTGAAGCTTTCTTT. As protein: CASSPGGTGNTEAFF. The chain couples TRBV5-1 to TRBJ1-1; 8 nucleotides agree with TRBD1. J gave up 1 base and V 4 bases, and 6 bases lay outside the gene matches. The CDR3 has 15 residues. Germline lookup yields CDR1 SGHRS and CDR2 YFSETQ.

This clone showed up just a few times. CDR3 DNA: TGTGCCAGCAGCTTAGAGGGGATTAATGAAAAACTGTTTTTT. It codes for CASSLEGINEKLFF. This chain connects TRBV7-8 to TRBJ1-4, with D possibly TRBD1 on 5 matching bases. V was clipped by 1 base and J by 4 bases, with 7 bases between them. The CDR3 consists of 14 residues. Germline assignment: CDR1 SGHVS and CDR2 FQNEAQ.

The chain recombines TRBV27 with TRBJ2-1; unclear D gene. CDR3 size: 13 residues. In germline, CDR1 is MNHEY, CDR2 SMNVEV (reference sequence). Trimming took 6 bases from V and 4 from J, leaving 10 bases between them. The CDR3 DNA is TGTGCCAGCAGCCCACAACCGTACAATGAGCAGTTCTTC. This sequence encodes CASSPQPYNEQFF.

The count of this clone is one. The chain is built from TRBV9 and TRBJ2-1, with 8 bases that match TRBD1. The CDR3 has 17 amino acids. V shed 2 bases, J shed 5 bases, and the junction held 12 bases outside the gene matches. Germline CDR1 is SGDLS and CDR2 is YYNGEE. The CDR3 coding sequence is TGTGCCAGCAGCGTTTCCCTCCCAACAGGGGGGAACAATGAGCAGTTCTTC. Protein product: CASSVSLPTGGNNEQFF. The full variable domain, in which reference TRBV9 and TRBJ2-1 provide the parts outside the CDR3, is DSGVTQTPKHLITATGQRVTLRCSPRSGDLSVYWYQQSLDQGLQFLIQYYNGEERAKGNILERFSAQQFPDLHSELNLSSLELGDSALYFCASSVSLPTGGNNEQFFGPGTRLTVL.

The chain recombines TRBV11-2 with TRBJ2-5, with 9 bases aligning to TRBD2. After removal of 3 bases from V and 5 bases from J, the junction contained 4 bases not matched to a gene. Germline CDR1 is SGHAT and CDR2 is FQNNGV. CDR3 length equals 14 residues. Written as DNA, the CDR3 is TGTGCCAGCAGCTTCTCTAGCGGGAAGGAGACCCAGTACTTC. This encodes CASSFSSGKETQYF.